These 9 T cell receptor beta chains share one sample of origin, sequenced in a study of cytomegalovirus exposure and HLA in healthy donors. Libraries were prepared by immunoSEQ multiplex PCR; TCRdb keeps only in-frame clonotypes and omits some of them. The profile shows approximately 120,000 clones, 95% to 96% of them singletons. Material: PBMCs. The receptors stem from a man aged 18 to 35 in good health and CMV-seronegative.

The rearrangement links TRBV29-1 to TRBJ2-3, with D possibly being TRBD2 (5 bases). This CDR3 spans 12 amino acids. Germline V lookup: CDR1 SQVTM, CDR2 ANQGSEA. Trimming took 7 bases from V and 0 from J, leaving 8 bases between them. Here the CDR3 DNA reads TGCAGCGGGGCGGGTAGCACAGATACGCAGTATTTT. Translation: CSGAGSTDTQYF.

The rearrangement uses TRBV30 and TRBJ1-2, with D uncertain. Germline values: CDR1 GTSNPN, CDR2 SVGIG (reference sequence). This CDR3 is built from 13 residues. Between the trimmed V and J ends, which lost 0 bases and 6 bases, there was a span of 11 bases. The CDR3 region is CAWSVLGGNGYTF. DNA for the CDR3: TGTGCCTGGAGTGTACTAGGCGGAAATGGCTACACCTTC.

The chain carries TRBV5-1 and TRBJ1-4; 9 bases match TRBD1. This CDR3 spans 14 amino acids. Per the germline V gene, CDR1 is SGHRS and CDR2 is YFSETQ. The J segment lost 5 bases and the V segment lost 3 bases, leaving 2 bases of the junction unmatched. In DNA, the CDR3 is TGCGCCAGCAGCTGGGGGACAGGGAATGAAAAACTGTTTTTT. It is translated as CASSWGTGNEKLFF.

The CDR3 DNA follows: TGCAGCGTTGAAGTCCGGGCTAGCGGGAGGGCCCCGGATACGCAGTATTTT. It yields the protein CSVEVRASGRAPDTQYF. The chain is built from TRBV29-1 and TRBJ2-3, with 12 bases that match TRBD2. V dropped 1 base and J dropped 6; count of bases not matched to a gene: 11. CDR1 SQVTM and CDR2 ANQGSEA come from the germline V gene. This CDR3 spans 17 amino acids.

V and J are TRBV28 and TRBJ2-1; tentatively, D is TRBD1 (6 bases). The CDR3 consists of 16 residues. The ends were cut back, 4 bases at V and 9 bases at J, with 22 bases in the middle. Germline V CDR1 and CDR2: MDHEN, SYDVKM. This CDR3 is CASSSIKTGFRTEQFF. CDR3 sequence (DNA): TGTGCCAGCAGTTCGATAAAGACAGGTTTTCGGACTGAGCAGTTCTTC.

In its sample, this clone was seen once. The chain recombines TRBV11-3 with TRBJ2-5; D ambiguous. This CDR3 is 12 amino acids long. CDR1 and CDR2 (germline): SGHNT, YENEEA. V shed 2 bases and J shed 4 bases, with 5 bases lying between them. CDR3 protein: CASSLTGETQYF. DNA of the CDR3: TGTGCCAGCAGCTTAACTGGAGAGACCCAGTACTTC.

V and J are TRBV2 and TRBJ2-1; a possible D gene is TRBD1 (5 bases). V was cut by 0 bases and J by 12 bases, with 12 bases left in between. From germline, CDR1 is SNHLY and CDR2 FYNNEI. This CDR3 is 13 amino acids long. CDR3 sequence: CASSEALVQGQFF. The DNA for the CDR3 is TGTGCCAGCAGTGAAGCTTTAGTTCAGGGGCAGTTCTTC.

The V gene is TRBV11-2, the J gene TRBJ2-2; TRBD2 agrees at 9 bases. Trimming at V came to 1 base and at J to 6 bases, leaving 3 bases not matched to a gene. The CDR3 consists of 15 residues. Looked up from germline, CDR1 is SGHAT and CDR2 is FQNNGV. The CDR3 DNA follows: TGTGCCAGCAGCTTAGGAGGGACTAGCTCCGGGGAGCTGTTTTTT. Amino acid sequence: CASSLGGTSSGELFF.

This chain links TRBV7-2 with TRBJ1-1, with D possibly matching TRBD1 (5 bases). Germline V gives CDR1 SGHTA, CDR2 FQGNSA. The V and J ends lost 5 bases and 8 bases respectively, with 18 bases between them. The length of the CDR3 is 14 residues. CDR3 protein: CASSPDLSGPEAFF. The CDR3 DNA follows: TGTGCCAGCAGCCCAGATTTGTCAGGGCCCGAAGCTTTCTTT. The full variable domain, completed using reference TRBV7-2 and TRBJ1-1, is GAGVSQSPSNKVTEKGKDVELRCDPISGHTALYWYRQSLGQGLEFLIYFQGNSAPDKSGLPSDRFSAERTGGSVSTLTIQRTQQEDSAVYLCASSPDLSGPEAFFGQGTRLTVV.